These 28 T cell receptor beta chains originate from one sample sequenced in a study of CD8+CD57+ T cells in acquired aplastic anemia. Genomic DNA, the template, was used for profiling of the TCR beta VDJ and CDR3. TCRdb re-analysed the reads in MiXCR, keeping a single row per CDR3 protein. Here the sample spans around 68,000 distinct CDR3 sequences, approximately 54% being singletons. What was sequenced was sorted CD4+, CD8+, or CD8+CD57+ T cells (not recorded which) from PBMCs. These receptors were collected from a human donor in good health, serving as a control.

This clonotype was recorded at least ten times. The gene calls are TRBV11-3 and TRBJ1-1, with TRBD1 as a possible D gene (6 bases). The CDR3 sequence is 13 residues long. Per the germline V gene, CDR1 is SGHNT and CDR2 is YENEEA. The V end was cut by 8 bases, the J end by 5 bases, with 15 bases between. The CDR3 region has the DNA TGTGCCAGCTCCTCAAGAGGGGGGACTGAAGCTTTCTTT. Translated, it gives CASSSRGGTEAFF.

This clonotype was counted at least ten times. The rearrangement uses TRBV4-1 and TRBJ2-1, with 8 nucleotides matching TRBD1. CDR3 size: 13 residues. Trimming took 4 bases from V and 6 from J; bases not matched to a gene: 2. The germline gives CDR1 MGHRA, CDR2 YSYEKL. CDR3: CASSPGTGNEQFF. CDR3 coding DNA: TGCGCCAGCAGCCCCGGGACAGGCAATGAGCAGTTCTTC.

The chain links TRBV2 to TRBJ2-1; D is possibly TRBD1 (6 bases). V shed 7 bases and J shed 7 bases, with 14 bases lying between them. The CDR3 runs 13 residues. CDR1 is SNHLY and CDR2 is FYNNEI in the germline V gene. The CDR3 nucleotides are TGTGCCAGCAATCCACAGGGTGGTAATGAGCAGTTCTTC. Protein: CASNPQGGNEQFF.

The rearrangement joins TRBV20-1 to TRBJ1-1; weak D call: TRBD1 (6 bases). Germline loops: CDR1 DFQATT, CDR2 SNEGSKA (reference sequence). V lost 0 bases, J lost 2 bases, and 16 bases lay in between. This CDR3 spans 16 amino acids. The CDR3 sequence: CSAREGWGLGNTEAFF. CDR3 DNA sequence: TGCAGTGCTAGAGAAGGTTGGGGGCTAGGAAACACTGAAGCTTTCTTT.

A single count supports this clonotype. J is TRBJ1-2 and V is TRBV3-1; D is undetermined. V lost 1 base to trimming and J lost 10 bases, with 10 bases between them. Germline CDR1 is LGHDT and CDR2 is YNNKEL (reference sequence). The CDR3 consists of 12 residues. The CDR3 DNA sequence: TGTGCCAGCAGCCAAGGGCAGGCCACCTACACCTTC. Translation: CASSQGQATYTF.

A remark on this clonotype: A junction boundary mismatches the germline segment, possibly from a read error. This chain uses TRBV2 with TRBJ2-7; 9 bases align to TRBD1. The CDR3 has 14 amino acids. Germline lookup yields CDR1 SNHLY and CDR2 FYNNEI. Here the CDR3 reads CASSEDRGGRQQYF. CDR3 in DNA: TGTGCCAGTAGTGAGGACAGGGGAGGTCGGCAGCAGTACTTC. Together with reference TRBV2 and TRBJ2-7, the CDR3 gives the full variable domain: EPEVTQTPSHQVTQMGQEVILRCVPISNHLYFYWYRQILGQKVEFLVSFYNNEISEKSEIFDDQFSVERPDGSNFTLKIRSTKLEDSAMYFCASSEDRGGRQQYFGPGTRLTVT.

The sample holds many counts of this clonotype. The chain uses TRBV5-1 and TRBJ1-4; D possibly corresponds to TRBD1 (6 bases). Germline assignment: CDR1 SGHRS and CDR2 YFSETQ. Trimming left V 5 bases short and J 3 bases short, with 14 bases between. CDR3 length equals 15 residues. CDR3: CASRLAGAANEKLFF. CDR3 DNA sequence: TGCGCCAGCAGATTAGCAGGGGCCGCTAATGAAAAACTGTTTTTT.

This clonotype appeared a few times. The V gene is TRBV7-2, the J gene TRBJ2-7; D remains ambiguous. With 5 bases removed from V and 7 bases from J, the gap between germline ends came to 6 bases. CDR3 length: 10 amino acids. Germline CDR1 and CDR2: SGHTA and FQGNSA. The CDR3 coding sequence is TGTGCCAGCAGCCGAGGAGAGCAGTACTTC. Translating gives CASSRGEQYF.

Many counts were recorded for this clonotype. CDR3 in amino acids: CASSLRTSGNFEQYF. The CDR3 nucleotides read TGTGCCAGCAGTTTACGGACTAGCGGGAACTTCGAGCAGTACTTC. The chain uses TRBV27 and TRBJ2-7; 12 nucleotides match TRBD2. The CDR3 contains 15 residues. Losses at the gene ends were 2 bases for V and 6 bases for J; bases not matched to a gene: 5. Germline V gene sequence: CDR1 MNHEY, CDR2 SMNVEV (reference sequence).

V usage is TRBV4-2 and J usage is TRBJ1-4; TRBD1 matches 7 bases. Trimming took 1 base from V and 8 from J; bases not matched to a gene: 7. In germline, CDR1 is LGHNA, CDR2 YNFKEQ. This CDR3 has 15 amino acids. This CDR3 reads CASSQGRQGGEKLFF. The CDR3 DNA is TGTGCCAGCAGCCAAGGGAGACAGGGTGGCGAAAAACTGTTTTTT.

About this clonotype itself: An end of the junction does not agree with germline; a read error may underlie this. The gene calls are TRBV2 and TRBJ1-1; D unresolved. Germline V CDR1 and CDR2: SNHLY, FYNNEI. This CDR3 spans 13 amino acids. In DNA, the CDR3 is TGTGCCAGCAGTGGAAGGGTGTACACTGAAGCTTCCTTT. Encoded protein: CASSGRVYTEASF.

This clonotype has a count of ten or more. The rearrangement links TRBV7-9 to TRBJ1-1; D is ambiguous. The V end was cut by 2 bases, the J end by 2 bases, with 3 bases between. The CDR3 contains 12 residues. Germline V lookup: CDR1 SEHNR, CDR2 FQNEAQ (reference sequence). The CDR3 DNA is TGTGCCAGCAGCTTACTCAACACTGAAGCTTTCTTT. This encodes CASSLLNTEAFF.

There are many counts of this clonotype. The genes are TRBV20-1 and TRBJ2-7, with D possibly TRBD2 on 5 matching bases. The CDR3 has 12 residues. The V and J ends lost 5 bases and 3 bases respectively, with 11 bases between them. CDR1 is DFQATT, CDR2 SNEGSKA, per germline (reference sequence). CDR3 nucleotide sequence: TGCAGTGCTCTTCGGACTGACTACGAGCAGTACTTC. Protein sequence: CSALRTDYEQYF.

This clonotype is medium-sized (0.01 to 0.1%) within its sample. The rearrangement links TRBV7-2 to TRBJ1-2; D is perhaps TRBD1 (5 bases). V was pared by 7 bases and J by 8 bases, with 14 bases between. This CDR3 has 12 amino acids. In germline, CDR1 is SGHTA, CDR2 FQGNSA. CDR3: CASTFQGWGYTF. In nucleotides, the CDR3 is TGTGCCAGCACCTTCCAGGGTTGGGGCTACACCTTC.

This clonotype was seen repeatedly, ten times or more. This rearrangement joins TRBV4-1 to TRBJ1-1; D call uncertain. V lost 3 bases, J lost 4 bases, and 15 bases lay in between. Germline loops: CDR1 MGHRA, CDR2 YSYEKL. The CDR3 is made up of 15 amino acids. The CDR3 sequence: CASSHPKEAGTEAFF. CDR3 sequence (DNA): TGCGCCAGCAGCCATCCGAAAGAGGCGGGCACTGAAGCTTTCTTT.

The table lists this clonotype with many counts. The V and J genes are TRBV7-9 and TRBJ2-1, with 11 bases matching TRBD2. Germline-derived CDR1 and CDR2 are SEHNR and FQNEAQ (reference sequence). J was trimmed by 7 bases and V by 0 bases; bases with no gene match: 2. The length of the CDR3 is 15 residues. CDR3 region: CASSLASGGENEQFF. The CDR3 region has the DNA TGTGCCAGCAGCTTAGCTAGCGGGGGGGAGAATGAGCAGTTCTTC. Based on the CDR3 plus reference TRBV7-9 and TRBJ2-1, the full variable domain is DTGVSQNPRHKITKRGQNVTFRCDPISEHNRLYWYRQTLGQGPEFLTYFQNEAQLEKSRLLSDRFSAERPKGSFSTLEIQRTEQGDSAMYLCASSLASGGENEQFFGPGTRLTVL.

This clonotype has ten or more counts. The rearrangement uses TRBV2 and TRBJ2-1, with 15 positions matching TRBD2. The CDR3 has 19 amino acids. J gave up 0 bases and V 2 bases, and 5 bases lay outside the gene matches. CDR1 SNHLY and CDR2 FYNNEI come from the germline V gene. As DNA, the CDR3 is TGTGCCAGCAGTGAACATGGACTAGCGGGAGGGCCCTCCTACAATGAGCAGTTCTTC. Its translation: CASSEHGLAGGPSYNEQFF.

The chain recombines TRBV4-2 with TRBJ1-1, with TRBD1 identical over 8 bases. The CDR3 has 14 residues. With V trimmed by 1 base and J by 6 bases, 4 bases remained unmatched. Germline V gene lookup returns CDR1 LGHNA and CDR2 YNFKEQ. In DNA form, the CDR3 reads TGTGCCAGCAGCCAAGGTCGGACAGGGTCTGAAGCTTTCTTT. This translates into CASSQGRTGSEAFF.

This clonotype was found many times. The chain is built from TRBV7-9 and TRBJ2-4, with D perhaps matching TRBD1 or TRBD2 (5 bases each). The CDR3 consists of 15 residues. Germline CDR1 SEHNR, CDR2 FQNEAQ (reference sequence). V lost 4 bases to trimming and J lost 6 bases, with 16 bases between them. CDR3 coding DNA: TGTGCCAGCAGCTCGTCTCCGGGACCCATAAACATTCAGTACTTC. Encoded protein: CASSSSPGPINIQYF. Full variable domain (remainder filled in from reference TRBV7-9 and TRBJ2-4): DTGVSQNPRHKITKRGQNVTFRCDPISEHNRLYWYRQTLGQGPEFLTYFQNEAQLEKSRLLSDRFSAERPKGSFSTLEIQRTEQGDSAMYLCASSSSPGPINIQYFGAGTRLSVL.

Many counts were recorded for this clonotype. The CDR3 sequence is CASSTRQLSNTEAFF. The CDR3 nucleotides read TGTGCCAGCAGTACCCGACAGTTATCGAACACTGAAGCTTTCTTT. The chain uses TRBV6-1 and TRBJ1-1; D may be TRBD1 (5 bases). CDR3 length: 15 amino acids. Germline V gene sequence: CDR1 MNHNS, CDR2 SASEGT. V lost 5 bases to trimming and J lost 1 base, with 14 bases between them.

The chain uses TRBV6-1 and TRBJ1-2, with 7 bases lining up with TRBD1. Germline trimming cut 7 bases from V and 6 bases from J; bases unmatched to any gene: 5. The germline CDR1 and CDR2 sequences are MNHNS and SASEGT. The CDR3 sequence is 12 residues long. CDR3: CASNGGGDGYTF. The DNA for the CDR3 is TGTGCCAGCAACGGAGGGGGCGATGGCTACACCTTC.

The chain employs TRBV2 and TRBJ2-7, with unresolved D. Trimming took 3 bases from V and 9 from J, leaving 15 bases between them. The CDR3 is made up of 13 amino acids. Per germline, CDR1 SNHLY and CDR2 FYNNEI. Here the CDR3 reads CASSDGAPAGQYF. In DNA form, the CDR3 reads TGTGCCAGCAGTGACGGTGCCCCGGCCGGGCAGTACTTC.

This clonotype has more than one count but fewer than ten. The J gene is TRBJ2-3, the V gene TRBV29-1, with 8 bases matching TRBD2. This CDR3 contains 14 residues. In germline, CDR1 is SQVTM, CDR2 ANQGSEA. Trimming took 8 bases from V and 3 from J; bases not matched to a gene: 10. DNA for the CDR3: TGCAGCTCGCGTTCGCTAGCGGGTACAGATACGCAGTATTTT. Amino acids: CSSRSLAGTDTQYF.

V usage is TRBV20-1 and J usage is TRBJ1-2, with D unresolved. V gave up 4 bases and J gave up 3 bases, with 9 bases separating them. From germline, CDR1 is DFQATT and CDR2 SNEGSKA (reference sequence). The CDR3 is 12 residues long. CDR3 bases: TGCAGTGCTACAGGTTGGGACTATGGCTACACCTTC. Its protein is CSATGWDYGYTF.

The chain has TRBV2 and TRBJ2-1; D is unclear. Germline CDR1 is SNHLY and CDR2 is FYNNEI. This CDR3 has 15 residues. Trimming pared 4 bases from V and 8 bases from J, leaving 18 bases between. DNA of the CDR3: TGTGCCAGCAGTGTCGGGCCAGGACCTGAGGATGAGCAGTTCTTC. Translation: CASSVGPGPEDEQFF.

The rearrangement joins TRBV10-3 to TRBJ1-1; TRBD1 matches at 9 bases. V lost 4 bases to trimming and J lost 11 bases; unmatched junction nucleotides: 8. The germline CDR1 and CDR2 sequences are ENHRY and SYGVKD. CDR3 length: 13 amino acids. DNA of the CDR3: TGTGCCATCAGTGGAGGACAGGGGATTTTGGCTTTCTTT. Translating gives CAISGGQGILAFF.

On this clonotype: The missing conserved phenylalanine or tryptophan at the end of this CDR3 makes a read error likely. The V call is TRBV20-1, the J call TRBJ1-5, with TRBD1 matching over 8 bases. The CDR3 sequence is 14 residues long. The ends lost 1 base at V and 7 bases at J; junction bases unmatched: 6. Germline assignment: CDR1 DFQATT and CDR2 SNEGSKA (reference sequence). The CDR3 sequence: CSARGLQGAQPQHS. In DNA, the CDR3 is TGCAGTGCTAGAGGTCTCCAGGGGGCCCAGCCCCAGCATTCT.

This chain links TRBV2 with TRBJ2-3, with D possibly called TRBD1 or TRBD2 (6 bases each). The germline V gene encodes CDR1 SNHLY and CDR2 FYNNEI. The V and J ends lost 7 bases and 0 bases respectively, with 14 bases between them. The CDR3 is made up of 15 amino acids. The CDR3 spells CASNRGGFSTDTQYF. The CDR3 DNA reads TGTGCCAGCAATCGAGGGGGGTTTAGCACAGATACGCAGTATTTT.